Below, 21 T cell receptor beta chains from the same sample are listed, as sequenced in a study of technical replicates of blood from a handful of donors. Sequenced by immunoSEQ multiplex PCR; TCRdb stores in-frame clones only, minus some. This table has under 80,000 clones, about nine tenths appearing once. The specimen was T cells isolated from PBMCs. These receptors all stem from a human donor in good health. Some clones in this sample may be carry-over from other donors' samples.

J is TRBJ1-1 and V is TRBV5-4, with a possible D match to TRBD1 (5 bases). CDR1 is SGHNT and CDR2 is YYREEE in the germline V gene (reference sequence). This CDR3 comprises 15 residues. V was clipped by 0 bases and J by 5 bases, with 14 bases between them. The CDR3 region has the DNA TGTGCCAGCAGCTTGGAACCAACGGGGGAAACTGAAGCTTTCTTT. Translated: CASSLEPTGETEAFF.

V usage is TRBV7-3 and J usage is TRBJ1-4; D is unresolved. CDR3 length equals 13 residues. Per germline, CDR1 SGHTA and CDR2 FQGTGA. Trimming left V 3 bases short and J 7 bases short, with 9 bases between. The CDR3 here is CASSFSGGEKLFF. The CDR3 DNA is TGTGCCAGCAGCTTCTCGGGAGGTGAAAAACTGTTTTTT.

The chain joins TRBV11-3 to TRBJ1-2; D remains ambiguous. Trimming stripped 3 bases from V and 8 bases from J, with 16 bases between. Germline CDR1 SGHNT, CDR2 YENEEA. The CDR3 contains 14 residues. DNA for the CDR3: TGTGCCAGCAGCTTCACAGCCTCAGCCTCCGGCTACACCTTC. Amino acids: CASSFTASASGYTF.

CDR3 protein: CASSLEAGNQPQHF. CDR3 bases: TGCGCCAGCAGCTTGGAAGCAGGGAATCAGCCCCAGCATTTT. The rearrangement uses TRBV5-1 and TRBJ1-5; TRBD1 might be the D (5 bases). V was shortened by 0 bases and J by 4 bases, with 8 bases between the two germline ends. CDR1 and CDR2 from the germline V gene are SGHRS and YFSETQ. The CDR3 contains 14 residues.

The chain links TRBV2 to TRBJ2-6; tentatively, D is TRBD1 (5 bases). This CDR3 is 17 amino acids long. V lost 8 bases, J lost 0 bases, and 17 bases lay in between. Looked up from germline, CDR1 is SNHLY and CDR2 is FYNNEI. CDR3: CASGANLRNSGANVLTF. The CDR3 DNA follows: TGTGCCAGCGGGGCCAACCTAAGGAACTCTGGGGCCAACGTCCTGACTTTC.

The chain uses TRBV11-3 and TRBJ2-1; 8 nucleotides line up with TRBD2. The ends lost 1 base at V and 5 bases at J; junction bases unmatched: 7. The CDR3 covers 16 residues. Germline V CDR1 and CDR2: SGHNT, YENEEA. The CDR3 region has the DNA TGTGCCAGCAGCTTAGTCTCCACTAGCGGTAACAATGAGCAGTTCTTC. It yields the protein CASSLVSTSGNNEQFF.

Remarks on this clone: At one end, the junction sequence differs from germline, possibly due to a read error. The chain is built from TRBV2 and TRBJ1-5, with 10 positions matching TRBD1. The germline CDR1 and CDR2 sequences are SNHLY and FYNNEI. This CDR3 has 15 residues. The CDR3 here is CASSESGTGVQTQHF. The CDR3 region has the DNA TGTGCCAGCAGTGAGTCAGGGACAGGGGTTCAGACCCAGCATTTT.

CDR3 region: CASSQDRESNTDTQYF. CDR3 coding DNA: TGCGCCAGCAGCCAAGATCGGGAATCAAACACAGATACGCAGTATTTT. The genes are TRBV4-1 and TRBJ2-3; maybe TRBD2 (5 bases). CDR1 MGHRA and CDR2 YSYEKL come from the germline V gene. V was clipped by 0 bases and J by 2 bases, with 12 bases between them. There are 16 residues in the CDR3.

The rearrangement uses TRBV7-2 and TRBJ2-7; D is undetermined. This CDR3 comprises 11 residues. Trimming stripped 6 bases from V and 10 bases from J, with 13 bases between. The V gene's germline CDR1 is SGHTA and CDR2 FQGNSA. This chain's CDR3 is CASRLYGPQYF. The CDR3 DNA sequence: TGTGCCAGCAGACTATACGGCCCCCAGTACTTC. The whole variable domain, remainder taken from reference TRBV7-2 and TRBJ2-7, is GAGVSQSPSNKVTEKGKDVELRCDPISGHTALYWYRQSLGQGLEFLIYFQGNSAPDKSGLPSDRFSAERTGGSVSTLTIQRTQQEDSAVYLCASRLYGPQYFGPGTRLTVT.

The chain employs TRBV5-6 and TRBJ2-1; 11 positions agree with TRBD2. Per germline, CDR1 SGHDT and CDR2 YYEEEE. This CDR3 has 15 residues. With 5 bases clipped from V and 6 bases from J, the junction kept 7 bases outside the gene matches. The CDR3 region is CASSNRLAGRNEQFF. The CDR3 bases are TGTGCCAGCAGTAATAGACTAGCGGGACGCAATGAGCAGTTCTTC.

The V and J genes are TRBV9 and TRBJ2-5; tentative D call: TRBD1 (5 bases). This CDR3 is built from 16 residues. V was shortened by 4 bases and J by 5 bases, with 21 bases between the two germline ends. Germline CDR1 and CDR2: SGDLS and YYNGEE. CDR3 coding DNA: TGTGCCAGCAGCTCAATCAGACAGTGGCCGTGGGAGACCCAGTACTTC. It yields the protein CASSSIRQWPWETQYF.

The chain couples TRBV5-1 to TRBJ2-5; TRBD2 matches at 9 bases. Germline CDR1 reads SGHRS; CDR2 reads YFSETQ. This CDR3 spans 16 amino acids. V was pared by 8 bases and J by 3 bases, with 14 bases of the junction left unmatched. The CDR3 coding sequence is TGCGCCAGTAAAATTCCGGGACTAGCAGGAGAAGAGACCCAGTACTTC. This translates into CASKIPGLAGEETQYF.

V gene TRBV7-9 combines with J gene TRBJ2-7; 7 positions match TRBD1. There are 14 residues in the CDR3. V dropped 5 bases and J dropped 4; count of bases not matched to a gene: 8. CDR1 and CDR2 from the germline V gene are SEHNR and FQNEAQ (reference sequence). The CDR3 reads CASSPTGTDYEQYF. DNA for the CDR3: TGTGCCAGCAGCCCTACCGGGACAGATTACGAGCAGTACTTC.

The rearrangement uses TRBV13 and TRBJ1-4; 12 bases are shared with TRBD1. Germline-derived CDR1 and CDR2 are PRHDT and FYEKMQ (reference sequence). The CDR3 runs 18 residues. Losses at the gene ends were 4 bases for V and 3 bases for J; bases not matched to a gene: 9. Written as DNA, the CDR3 is TGTGCCAGCAGCTCTATCGGGACAGGGGGCGTCGCTAATGAAAAACTGTTTTTT. It encodes CASSSIGTGGVANEKLFF.

In DNA, the CDR3 is TGTGCCAGCAGTGGTATAGGGGGACGGACTGATACGCAGTATTTT. Amino acids: CASSGIGGRTDTQYF. The V gene is TRBV6-1, the J gene TRBJ2-3; perhaps TRBD1 as D (6 bases). V lost 4 bases, J lost 6 bases, and 17 bases lay in between. CDR1 is MNHNS, CDR2 SASEGT, per germline. This CDR3 spans 15 amino acids.

This clone was observed a single time. The rearrangement joins TRBV15 to TRBJ1-2, with TRBD1 matching 7 bases. The V segment lost 8 bases and the J segment 8 bases; nucleotides outside the gene matches: 23. CDR3 length: 17 amino acids. The V gene's germline CDR1 is LNHNV and CDR2 YYDKDF (reference sequence). The CDR3: CATAPYPARQGRWGYTF. The CDR3, as DNA: TGTGCCACCGCACCTTACCCAGCCCGACAGGGACGCTGGGGCTACACCTTC.

V is TRBV7-9 and J is TRBJ1-4; TRBD1 agrees at 9 bases. This CDR3 contains 14 residues. V dropped 5 bases and J dropped 4; count of bases not matched to a gene: 2. CDR1 and CDR2 (germline): SEHNR, FQNEAQ (reference sequence). In nucleotides, the CDR3 is TGTGCCAGCAGCGGGGACAGGGTTAATGAAAAACTGTTTTTT. This codes for CASSGDRVNEKLFF.

The chain carries TRBV6-6 and TRBJ2-1; 12 nucleotides match TRBD1. The V segment lost 6 bases and the J segment 6 bases; nucleotides outside the gene matches: 6. Germline CDR1 MNHNY, CDR2 SVGAGI (reference sequence). The CDR3 contains 15 residues. The CDR3 DNA reads TGTGCCAGCAGGGGACAGGGGGCGCTTACCAATGAGCAGTTCTTC. It encodes CASRGQGALTNEQFF.

The chain couples TRBV6-1 to TRBJ2-7; 10 bases line up with TRBD2. The ends lost 3 bases at V and 4 bases at J; junction bases unmatched: 6. The germline V gene has CDR1 MNHNS and CDR2 SASEGT. The CDR3 spans 15 residues. CDR3 nucleotides: TGTGCCAGCAGTGACCCGCCTAGCGGGGGATACGAGCAGTACTTC. This sequence encodes CASSDPPSGGYEQYF.

The chain links TRBV28 to TRBJ1-2, with a weak D call TRBD1 (5 bases). The V end lost 6 bases, the J end lost 4 bases, and 18 bases lay between the germline ends. The CDR3 totals 15 residues. CDR1 is MDHEN, CDR2 SYDVKM, per germline. In DNA form, the CDR3 reads TGTGCCAGCAGGACGCCAGGGCAAAGTAGCTATGGCTACACCTTC. Residues: CASRTPGQSSYGYTF.

This sequence joins TRBV6-4 and TRBJ1-1; tentatively, D is TRBD1 (6 bases). The ends were cut back, 6 bases at V and 3 bases at J, with 14 bases in the middle. The V gene's germline CDR1 is MRHNA and CDR2 SNTAGT. The CDR3 loop spans 14 amino acids. This chain's CDR3 is CASRRGGGDTEAFF. DNA for the CDR3: TGTGCCAGCAGGCGGGGAGGGGGGGACACTGAAGCTTTCTTT.